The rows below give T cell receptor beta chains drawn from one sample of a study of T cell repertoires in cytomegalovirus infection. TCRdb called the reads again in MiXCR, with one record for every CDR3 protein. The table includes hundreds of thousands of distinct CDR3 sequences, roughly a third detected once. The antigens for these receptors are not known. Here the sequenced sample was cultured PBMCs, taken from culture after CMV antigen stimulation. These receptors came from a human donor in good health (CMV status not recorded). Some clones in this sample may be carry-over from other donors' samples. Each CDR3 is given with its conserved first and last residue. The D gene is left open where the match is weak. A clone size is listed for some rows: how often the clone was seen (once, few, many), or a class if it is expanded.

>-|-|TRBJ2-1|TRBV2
TGTGCCAGCGGGCGGTACAGTGAGCAGTTCTTC
CASGRYSEQFF
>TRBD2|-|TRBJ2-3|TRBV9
TGTGCCAGCAGCCTATGGACTAGCGGGTTGACAGATACGCAGAATTTT
CASSLWTSGLTDTQNF
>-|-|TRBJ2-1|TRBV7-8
TGTGCCAGCAGCTTAGTCCTCCAGGAGAATTACGAGCAGTTCTTC
CASSLVLQENYEQFF
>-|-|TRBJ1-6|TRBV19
TGTGCCAGTAGTCCGTACACCGGGGCCAATTCACCCCTCCACTTT
CASSPYTGANSPLHF
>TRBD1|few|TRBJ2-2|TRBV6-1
TGTGCCAGCAGCGTCTTTGGACAGGGAGGTTTTTCCGGGGAGCTGTTTTTT
CASSVFGQGGFSGELFF
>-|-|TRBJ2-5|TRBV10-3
TGTGCCATCAGGACCTCACTAGGCCAAGAGACCCAGTACTTC
CAIRTSLGQETQYF
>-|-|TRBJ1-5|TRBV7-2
TGTGCCAGCAGCATCGGCCCGGGGGCCAATCAGCCCCAGCATTTT
CASSIGPGANQPQHF
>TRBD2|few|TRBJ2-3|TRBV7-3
TGTGCCAGCAGCGCCCGACTAGCGGGAGGTCCAGATACGCAGTATTTT
CASSARLAGGPDTQYF
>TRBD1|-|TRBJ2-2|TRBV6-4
TGTGCCAGCAGCCCCGGGACAGGGGACACCGGGGAGCTGTTTTTT
CASSPGTGDTGELFF
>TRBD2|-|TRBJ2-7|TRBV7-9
TGTGCCAGCAGCTTAGTATTGGGCGGGAGGCACGACTACGAGCAGTACTTC
CASSLVLGGRHDYEQYF
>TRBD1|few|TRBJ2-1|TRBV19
TGTGCCAGTAGTATTAGGGACAGGAGATACAATGAGCAGTTCTTC
CASSIRDRRYNEQFF
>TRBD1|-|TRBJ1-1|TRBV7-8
TGTGCCAGCAGCTTACCCGGGACAGGGAGGGCTGAAGCTTTCTTT
CASSLPGTGRAEAFF
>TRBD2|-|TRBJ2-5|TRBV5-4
TGTGCCAGCAGCTGGGGAGGGAGTGAGACCCAGTACTTC
CASSWGGSETQYF
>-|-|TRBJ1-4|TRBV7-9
TGTGCCAGCAGCTTAGGGGGTGTGGGGACATCCTCTGAAAAACTGTTTTTT
CASSLGGVGTSSEKLFF
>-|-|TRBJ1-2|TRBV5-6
TGTGCCAGCAGCCAACCAAGCTCTGGCTACACCTTC
CASSQPSSGYTF
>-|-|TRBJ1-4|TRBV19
TGTGCCAGTAGTAAATCGGAAAATGAAAAACTGTTTTTT
CASSKSENEKLFF
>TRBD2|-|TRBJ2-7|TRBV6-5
TGTGCCAGCAGTTACTCCTTTCCCGGACTAGCGAAACAACTGGGGAACGAGCAGTACTTC
CASSYSFPGLAKQLGNEQYF
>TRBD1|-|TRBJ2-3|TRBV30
TGTGCCTGGAAAGGGGGCGCGGGTGGTACGCAGTATTTT
CAWKGGAGGTQYF
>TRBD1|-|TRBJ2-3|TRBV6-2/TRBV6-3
TGTGCCAGCAGTAGCGGACAGGGGTTTGGTACGCAGTATTTT
CASSSGQGFGTQYF
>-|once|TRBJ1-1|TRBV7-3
TGTGCCAGCAGCCAACATGAAAACACTGAAGCTTTCTTT
CASSQHENTEAFF
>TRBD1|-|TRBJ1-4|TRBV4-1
TGCGCCAGCAGCCGAGGACAGGGGGCGACTGAAAAACTGTTTTTT
CASSRGQGATEKLFF
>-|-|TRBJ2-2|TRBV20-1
TGCAGTGCTAGAGAATTTGGCAGGGGGAGGACCGGGGAGCTGTTTTTT
CSAREFGRGRTGELFF
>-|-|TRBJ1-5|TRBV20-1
TGCAGTGCTACTACGGGGTCCCTCAATCAGCCCCAGCATTTT
CSATTGSLNQPQHF
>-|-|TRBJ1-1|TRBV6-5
TGTGCCAGCAGTTACGGCTACAGTGCCCCGGGAATGAACACTGAAGCTTTCTTT
CASSYGYSAPGMNTEAFF
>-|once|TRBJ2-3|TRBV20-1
TGCAGTGCTAGAGATCCTAAGTCAGGGAAGCCAGATACGCAGTATTTT
CSARDPKSGKPDTQYF
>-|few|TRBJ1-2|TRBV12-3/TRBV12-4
TGTGCCAGCAGTTTTGGTCAGGGCGTTGGCTACACCTTC
CASSFGQGVGYTF
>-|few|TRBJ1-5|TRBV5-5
TGTGCCAGCAGCCACGATCTAGTTGAGCCCCAGCATTTT
CASSHDLVEPQHF
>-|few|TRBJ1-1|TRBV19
TGTGCCAGTAGTATTTGGGGGGCGCGTAGCACTGAAGCTTTCTTT
CASSIWGARSTEAFF
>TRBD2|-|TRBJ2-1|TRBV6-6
TGTGCCAGCAGTCCGAAGACTAGCGGGAGGGAAAACAATGAGCAGTTCTTC
CASSPKTSGRENNEQFF
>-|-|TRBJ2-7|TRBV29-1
TGCAGCGCTGGCGGCGACTCCTACGAGCAGTACTTC
CSAGGDSYEQYF
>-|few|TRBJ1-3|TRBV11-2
TGTGCCAGCAGCCTAGGACAGCGCAGCTCTGGAAACACCATATATTTT
CASSLGQRSSGNTIYF
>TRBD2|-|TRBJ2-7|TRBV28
TGTGCCAGCAGTGTTAATGGGCTAGCGGGAGGGGTCGAGCAGTACTTC
CASSVNGLAGGVEQYF
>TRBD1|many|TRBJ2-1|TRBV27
TGTGCCACTCGGACAGGGTGGGCGAATGAGCAGTTCTTC
CATRTGWANEQFF
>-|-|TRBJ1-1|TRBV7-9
TGTGCCAGCAGCCGCGGGGAGGTCTCGGAAGCTTTCTTT
CASSRGEVSEAFF
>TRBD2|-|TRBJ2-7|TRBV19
TGTGCCAGTAGCAGTAGCGGGATGCCTCTTTCCGAGCAGTACTTC
CASSSSGMPLSEQYF
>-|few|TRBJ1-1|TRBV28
TGTGCCAGCACCCCCACCCGGTGGACTGAAGCTTTCTTT
CASTPTRWTEAFF
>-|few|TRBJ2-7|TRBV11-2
TGTGCCAGCAGCTCTGAGGCGGGAAACTACGAGCAGTACTTC
CASSSEAGNYEQYF
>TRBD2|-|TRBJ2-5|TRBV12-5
TGTGCTAGTGGTTTGAGCGGGAGGGGAGTAGAGACCCAGTACTTC
CASGLSGRGVETQYF
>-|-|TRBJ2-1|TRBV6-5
TGTGCCAGCAGTTACATGGACAGAGACAATGAGCAGTTCTTC
CASSYMDRDNEQFF
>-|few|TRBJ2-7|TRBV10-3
TGTGCCATCAGCCGGGACGGACCCTACGAGCAGTACTTC
CAISRDGPYEQYF
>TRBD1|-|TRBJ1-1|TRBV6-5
TGTGCCAGCAGTTTAGGGACAGGGGGCTTGGGAACTGAAGCTTTCTTT
CASSLGTGGLGTEAFF
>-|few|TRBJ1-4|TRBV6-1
TGTGCCAGCAGTGAAAGGATCAGGGGAACTAATGAAAAACTGTTTTTT
CASSERIRGTNEKLFF
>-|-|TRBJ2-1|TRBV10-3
TGTGCCATCACTTCTAGTAATGTGGGCCAGGGCTACAATGAGCAGTTCTTC
CAITSSNVGQGYNEQFF
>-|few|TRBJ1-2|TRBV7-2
TGTGCCAGCAGCTTGGAGGTCAAGGGCTACACCTTC
CASSLEVKGYTF
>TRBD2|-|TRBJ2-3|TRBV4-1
TGCGCCAGCAGCCATGGCTGGGTCTCTAGCGGTACGCAGTATTTT
CASSHGWVSSGTQYF
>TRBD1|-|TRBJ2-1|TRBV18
TGTGCCAGCTCGGGGACAGGGGGTCGTAGCAATGAGCAGTTCTTC
CASSGTGGRSNEQFF
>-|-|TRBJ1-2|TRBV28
TGTGCCAGCACCTTTCCCGGGACGGCTAACTATGGCTACACCTTC
CASTFPGTANYGYTF
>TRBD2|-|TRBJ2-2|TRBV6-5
TGTGCCAGCAGTTCGGGACTAGCGGGAGTAGACGGGGAGCTGTTTTTT
CASSSGLAGVDGELFF
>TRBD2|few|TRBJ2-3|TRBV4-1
TGTGCCAGCAGCCTTGGGTCTAGCGGGAATGCGTGGCAGTATTTT
CASSLGSSGNAWQYF
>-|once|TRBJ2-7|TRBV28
TGTGCCAGCAGTTCAAGACTAGTAGGGCGCTACGAGCAGTACTTC
CASSSRLVGRYEQYF
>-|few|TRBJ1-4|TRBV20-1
TGCAGTGCTCCCAAAGATGAAAAACTGTTTTTT
CSAPKDEKLFF
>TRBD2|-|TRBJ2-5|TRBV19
TGTGCCAGTAGTATAGCGGGAGGGGTCGGAGAGACCCAGTACTTC
CASSIAGGVGETQYF
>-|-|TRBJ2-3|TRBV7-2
TGTGCCAGCAGCCTTCGGAGGGGAGATACGCAGTATTTT
CASSLRRGDTQYF
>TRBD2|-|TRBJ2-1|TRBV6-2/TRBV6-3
TGTGCCAGCAGTTATTTAGCGGGGGGGGCCGGAGAGCAGTTCTTC
CASSYLAGGAGEQFF